Listed below are T cell receptor beta chains from one sample, sequenced in a study of T cells in localized non-small cell lung cancer. Only in-frame clones appear in the TCRdb table, and some are missing; sequencing was by immunoSEQ multiplex PCR. The table lists around 94,000 clones, roughly 89% of them singletons. The sample here was peripheral blood, taken before any cancer treatment. Receptors were obtained from a man aged 40 to 75 with stage I squamous cell lung carcinoma. Each CDR3 is given with its conserved first and last residue. The order of the fields is clone size, D gene, V gene, J gene, CDR3 protein, CDR3 DNA. A D gene is named only where the DNA matches it firmly. Size is stated for part of the rows, as once, few or many counts, or as a class when the clone is expanded.

>NA|NA|TRBV5-4|TRBJ2-2
CASSSPIGADTNTGELFF
TGTGCCAGCAGCTCCCCCATCGGGGCGGATACGAACACCGGGGAGCTGTTTTTT
>NA|TRBD1|TRBV9|TRBJ2-3
CASTGQVSTDTQYF
TGTGCCAGCACAGGACAGGTCAGCACAGATACGCAGTATTTT
>few|NA|TRBV2|TRBJ1-1
CASSLTRASTEAFF
TGTGCCAGCAGCCTCACACGGGCTAGCACTGAAGCTTTCTTT
>NA|NA|TRBV5-6|TRBJ1-2
CASSLWGARYGYTF
TGTGCCAGCAGCTTGTGGGGGGCGCGCTATGGCTACACCTTC
>NA|NA|TRBV30|TRBJ1-5
CAWGNRGNQPQHF
TGTGCCTGGGGGAACCGGGGCAATCAGCCCCAGCATTTT
>NA|NA|TRBV28|TRBJ2-2
CASSWSGELFF
TGTGCCAGCAGTTGGTCGGGGGAGCTGTTTTTT
>NA|NA|TRBV5-1|TRBJ2-7
CASSFQKPGEQYF
TGCGCCAGCAGCTTCCAAAAACCCGGGGAGCAGTACTTC
>NA|TRBD1|TRBV10-1|TRBJ2-7
CASNFDRAKDEQYF
TGCGCCAGCAATTTTGACAGGGCCAAAGACGAGCAGTACTTC
>NA|NA|TRBV10-3|TRBJ2-7
CAINSATGVPYEQYF
TGTGCCATCAACTCGGCGACAGGTGTTCCCTACGAGCAGTACTTC
>NA|NA|TRBV9|TRBJ1-1
CASSVDLNTEAFF
TGTGCCAGCAGCGTAGACCTGAACACTGAAGCTTTCTTT
>NA|TRBD1|TRBV23-1|TRBJ1-1
CASSRPPRDRLNTEAFF
TGCGCCAGCAGTCGTCCTCCCCGGGACAGGCTGAACACTGAAGCTTTCTTT
>NA|NA|TRBV7-7|TRBJ1-3
CASSLGLGNTIYF
TGTGCCAGCAGCTTAGGGCTTGGAAACACCATATATTTT
>NA|NA|TRBV6-5|TRBJ1-2
CASSYGGDYGYTF
TGTGCCAGCAGTTACGGGGGTGACTATGGCTACACCTTC
>NA|NA|TRBV19|TRBJ1-5
CASSPPVSNQPQHF
TGTGCCAGTAGTCCCCCGGTCAGCAATCAGCCCCAGCATTTT
>few|NA|TRBV7-2|TRBJ2-7
CASSIRRGHEQYF
TGTGCCAGCAGCATCAGACGGGGCCACGAGCAGTACTTC
>NA|NA|TRBV6-1|TRBJ2-3
CASRVATDTQYF
TGTGCCAGCAGGGTAGCGACAGATACGCAGTATTTT
>NA|TRBD1|TRBV4-3|TRBJ2-7
CASSQGLGQGGSYEQYF
TGCGCCAGCAGCCAAGGGCTGGGACAGGGGGGGTCCTACGAGCAGTACTTC
>once|NA|TRBV5-5|TRBJ2-2
CASSFSDSGELFF
TGTGCCAGCAGCTTTTCTGATTCCGGGGAGCTGTTTTTT
>NA|NA|TRBV5-6|TRBJ1-4
CASSLPTNEKLFF
TGTGCCAGCAGCCTCCCAACTAATGAAAAACTGTTTTTT
>NA|NA|TRBV6-6|TRBJ1-3
CASSYSKGNTIYF
TGTGCCAGCAGTTACTCGAAAGGAAACACCATATATTTT
>NA|NA|TRBV9|TRBJ2-1
CASSYTGSSNEQFF
TGTGCCAGCAGTTACACAGGGTCATCCAATGAGCAGTTCTTC
>NA|TRBD2|TRBV4-2|TRBJ2-2
CASSQVERGVNTGELFF
TGTGCCAGCAGCCAAGTGGAGCGGGGGGTTAACACCGGGGAGCTGTTTTTT
>NA|NA|TRBV2|TRBJ1-2
CASSSLDAAGYTF
TGTGCCAGCAGTTCTCTCGACGCAGCGGGCTACACCTTC
>NA|NA|TRBV7-2|TRBJ1-1
CASKRRGVNTEAFF
TGTGCCAGCAAACGGAGGGGGGTGAACACTGAAGCTTTCTTT
>once|NA|TRBV7-9|TRBJ1-1
CASSFQSGLNTEAFF
TGTGCCAGCAGCTTTCAGTCAGGATTGAACACTGAAGCTTTCTTT
>NA|NA|TRBV14|TRBJ1-2
CASSKQENYGYTF
TGTGCCAGTAGCAAACAGGAGAACTATGGCTACACCTTC
>NA|NA|TRBV6-1|TRBJ2-1
CASSEPAYNEQFF
TGTGCCAGCAGTGAACCGGCCTATAATGAGCAGTTCTTC
>NA|NA|TRBV6-6|TRBJ1-1
CASSYSDSGAFF
TGTGCCAGCAGTTACTCGGACAGTGGAGCTTTCTTT
>NA|NA|TRBV7-9|TRBJ1-4
CASSLGVATNEKLFF
TGTGCCAGCAGCTTAGGCGTTGCAACTAATGAAAAACTGTTTTTT
>NA|NA|TRBV11-1|TRBJ1-1
CASSSQGQDTEAFF
TGTGCCAGCAGCTCTCAGGGTCAGGACACTGAAGCTTTCTTT
>NA|NA|TRBV2|TRBJ1-2
CASSAGGGQGYGYTF
TGTGCCAGCAGTGCCGGGGGGGGCCAGGGGTATGGCTACACCTTC
>NA|NA|TRBV7-9|TRBJ1-2
CASSLGTVIYGYTF
TGTGCCAGCAGCTTAGGGACAGTGATCTATGGCTACACCTTC
>NA|TRBD1|TRBV4-1|TRBJ1-2
CASSQEGQGNYGYTF
TGCGCCAGCAGCCAAGAGGGACAGGGGAATTATGGCTACACCTTC
>NA|NA|TRBV4-2|TRBJ1-5
CASSQGSGQPQHF
TGTGCCAGCAGCCAAGGATCAGGTCAGCCCCAGCATTTT
>NA|NA|TRBV7-9|TRBJ2-7
CASSQGRDYYEQYF
TGTGCCAGCAGTCAGGGACGCGATTATTACGAGCAGTACTTC
>NA|NA|TRBV28|TRBJ2-7
CASSQGTEEQYF
TGTGCCAGCAGTCAGGGGACGGAGGAGCAGTACTTC
>NA|NA|TRBV5-1|TRBJ1-1
CASRKETNTEAFF
TGCGCCAGCAGGAAGGAGACAAACACTGAAGCTTTCTTT
>once|TRBD1|TRBV2|TRBJ1-1
CASSVQGGNTEAFF
TGTGCCAGCAGTGTACAGGGGGGGAACACTGAAGCTTTCTTT
>NA|TRBD2|TRBV6-1|TRBJ2-3
CASSFSGGYTDTQYF
TGTGCCAGCAGTTTTAGCGGGGGATACACAGATACGCAGTATTTT
>NA|NA|TRBV5-4|TRBJ2-1
CASSLSLMGARGTNEQFF
TGTGCCAGCAGCTTGTCCTTAATGGGAGCCAGGGGTACTAATGAGCAGTTCTTC
>NA|NA|TRBV5-6|TRBJ1-2
CASSVSSNYGYTF
TGTGCCAGCAGCGTATCCTCTAACTATGGCTACACCTTC
>NA|NA|TRBV10-1|TRBJ1-2
CASSESVGSTYGYTF
TGCGCCAGCAGTGAGTCAGTCGGGTCCACCTATGGCTACACCTTC
>NA|TRBD2|TRBV4-1|TRBJ2-7
CASSLKAPSGGSLPSSYEQYF
TGCGCCAGCAGCCTGAAGGCGCCTAGCGGGGGGTCCCTCCCAAGCTCCTACGAGCAGTACTTC
>once|TRBD2|TRBV5-4|TRBJ2-1
CASSWGGRDNEQFF
TGTGCCAGCAGCTGGGGGGGACGGGACAATGAGCAGTTCTTC
>few|NA|TRBV2|TRBJ2-7
CASTRAYEQYF
TGTGCCAGCACCCGGGCCTACGAGCAGTACTTC
>NA|NA|TRBV5-1|TRBJ1-1
CASSLEGATEAFF
TGCGCCAGCAGCTTGGAAGGGGCCACTGAAGCTTTCTTT
>NA|NA|TRBV5-1|TRBJ1-6
CASSSRPQAAGGNSPLHF
TGCGCCAGCAGCTCCCGGCCCCAGGCGGCCGGTGGTAATTCACCCCTCCACTTT
>NA|NA|TRBV18|TRBJ1-1
CASSDTTGFMGEAFF
TGTGCCAGCTCCGACACGACAGGTTTCATGGGGGAAGCTTTCTTT
>NA|NA|TRBV13|TRBJ2-7
CASSLGRLSSYEQYF
TGTGCCAGCAGCTTAGGCCGTCTAAGCTCCTACGAGCAGTACTTC
>once|NA|TRBV7-9|TRBJ2-5
CASSLRAGGPETQYF
TGTGCCAGCAGCCTCAGAGCTGGAGGTCCGGAGACCCAGTACTTC
>NA|TRBD1|TRBV30|TRBJ2-1
CAWSVQIGTVDNEQFF
TGTGCCTGGAGTGTACAAATAGGGACAGTTGACAATGAGCAGTTCTTC
>NA|NA|TRBV19|TRBJ1-6
CASSSRATPYYNSPLHF
TGTGCCAGTAGTTCCCGAGCGACGCCTTACTATAATTCACCCCTCCACTTT